The 25 T cell receptor beta chains presented below share a single source sample, sequenced in a study of beta chain features in type 1 diabetes. Since all of the isolated RNA was reverse transcribed, expressed TCRB transcripts were what got sequenced. Data came from immunoSEQ multiplex PCR; TCRdb stores just in-frame clones and leaves some out. This table has hundreds of thousands of clones, 6.5% to 10% appearing once. Sequenced input: central memory CD4+ T cells from blood. The receptors stem from a woman aged 18-29 years in good health.

This clone was counted only a few times. The CDR3: CASSQGQGYGYTF. The DNA of the CDR3 is TGTGCCAGCAGCCAAGGACAGGGCTATGGCTACACCTTC. The chain employs TRBV7-9 and TRBJ1-2; 8 bases map to TRBD1. Losses at the gene ends were 5 bases for V and 4 bases for J; bases not matched to a gene: 3. CDR3 length equals 13 residues. Per germline, CDR1 SEHNR and CDR2 FQNEAQ (reference sequence).

This clone came up a few times. This specimen includes other DNA sequences encoding the same CDR3. This chain uses TRBV19 with TRBJ1-2; a weak D match, TRBD1 (6 bases). CDR1 and CDR2 from the germline V gene are LNHDA and SQIVND (reference sequence). The CDR3 loop spans 12 amino acids. Between the trimmed V and J ends, which lost 5 bases and 7 bases, there was a span of 11 bases. The chain's CDR3 is CASSPRGGGYTF. The CDR3 bases are TGTGCCAGTAGTCCCCGAGGGGGTGGCTACACCTTC.

The genes are TRBV9 and TRBJ2-3; 8 nucleotides line up with TRBD1. The J segment lost 4 bases and the V segment lost 4 bases, leaving 11 bases of the junction unmatched. Looked up from germline, CDR1 is SGDLS and CDR2 is YYNGEE. This CDR3 comprises 16 residues. CDR3 in amino acids: CASSPTDRVKADTQYF. CDR3 sequence (DNA): TGTGCCAGCAGCCCAACGGACAGGGTTAAGGCAGATACGCAGTATTTT.

The chain employs TRBV13 and TRBJ2-1; D may be TRBD2 (6 bases). V lost 3 bases, J lost 7 bases, and 19 bases lay in between. This CDR3 spans 16 amino acids. The germline gives CDR1 PRHDT, CDR2 FYEKMQ (reference sequence). The CDR3 DNA reads TGTGCCAGCAGCTTGCGCTGGACTAATGCCCTGAATGAGCAGTTCTTC. Protein sequence: CASSLRWTNALNEQFF.

This clone appeared many times. The chain couples TRBV11-2 to TRBJ2-3; possibly TRBD2 for D (6 bases). The germline gives CDR1 SGHAT, CDR2 FQNNGV. V was clipped by 1 base and J by 4 bases, with 12 bases between them. The CDR3 length is 15 residues. The chain's CDR3 is CASSLAGAGADTQYF. CDR3 DNA sequence: TGTGCCAGCAGCTTAGCGGGAGCTGGCGCAGATACGCAGTATTTT.

With respect to this clone: The sample holds other DNA sequences that translate to the same CDR3. The chain links TRBV4-2 to TRBJ1-2; D might be TRBD1 (5 bases). Trimming took 0 bases from V and 2 from J, leaving 10 bases between them. The CDR3 loop spans 15 amino acids. The germline V gene encodes CDR1 LGHNA and CDR2 YNFKEQ. DNA of the CDR3: TGTGCCAGCAGCCAAGATCCGGGGGGAAACTATGGCTACACCTTC. Translation gives CASSQDPGGNYGYTF.

The chain couples TRBV5-1 to TRBJ2-5; 9 bases align to TRBD1. CDR1 is SGHRS, CDR2 YFSETQ, per germline. The CDR3 loop spans 16 amino acids. Germline trimming cut 3 bases from V and 1 base from J; bases unmatched to any gene: 7. CDR3 bases: TGCGCCAGCAGCTCCGACCAGGGACAGGGCCAAGAGACCCAGTACTTC. Translating gives CASSSDQGQGQETQYF.

This clone showed up many times. The chain links TRBV10-3 to TRBJ2-3; a possible D gene is TRBD1 (6 bases). CDR3 length equals 15 residues. Germline loops: CDR1 ENHRY, CDR2 SYGVKD. Trimming took 8 bases from V and 2 from J, leaving 17 bases between them. CDR3 nucleotide sequence: TGTGCCATCGGCGGACCCGGACAGACCACAGATACGCAGTATTTT. It specifies CAIGGPGQTTDTQYF.

The sample holds a few counts of this clone. V is TRBV7-2 and J is TRBJ2-4; TRBD2 matches at 7 bases. The CDR3 has 13 residues. J lost 5 bases, V lost 2 bases, and 0 bases had no gene match. Per germline, CDR1 SGHTA and CDR2 FQGNSA. The CDR3 sequence is CASSLSGENIQYF. CDR3 nucleotides: TGTGCCAGCAGCTTAAGCGGGGAAAACATTCAGTACTTC.

This clone was counted a few times. This sequence joins TRBV29-1 and TRBJ2-7; possible D gene TRBD1, 5 bases. V lost 4 bases and J 4 bases, leaving 14 bases between the germline ends. The CDR3 has 13 amino acids. Germline V gene lookup returns CDR1 SQVTM and CDR2 ANQGSEA. The CDR3 sequence is CSVARQGSYEQYF. The CDR3 bases are TGCAGCGTTGCCAGGCAGGGTAGTTACGAGCAGTACTTC.

The genes are TRBV5-1 and TRBJ2-6; D is possibly TRBD1 (6 bases). The CDR3 runs to 15 residues. Trimming shortened V by 4 bases and J by 0 bases, and 8 bases separated the two germline ends. CDR1 and CDR2 from the germline V gene are SGHRS and YFSETQ. The CDR3 DNA is TGCGCCAGCAGCAACAGGGTCTCTGGGGCCAACGTCCTGACTTTC. This gives the protein CASSNRVSGANVLTF.

This clone was seen only a few times. The rearrangement links TRBV27 to TRBJ1-2; maybe TRBD1 (5 bases). Per germline, CDR1 MNHEY and CDR2 SMNVEV (reference sequence). The CDR3 totals 13 residues. V lost 5 bases to trimming and J lost 7 bases, with 14 bases between them. CDR3 DNA: TGTGCCAGCAGTAAGCTAGACAGTCGTGGCTACACCTTC. Amino acid sequence: CASSKLDSRGYTF.

The V and J genes are TRBV29-1 and TRBJ2-3; D might be TRBD2 (5 bases). V was pared by 8 bases and J by 1 base, with 19 bases between. Germline V gene sequence: CDR1 SQVTM, CDR2 ANQGSEA. The CDR3 contains 15 residues. CDR3 in amino acids: CSTRLGSRGTDTQYF. The CDR3 nucleotides are TGCAGCACTAGACTGGGGTCTCGGGGCACAGATACGCAGTATTTT.

This clone was counted between two and nine times. The rearrangement joins TRBV7-2 to TRBJ2-3, with a weak D call TRBD2 (5 bases). The CDR3 sequence is 14 residues long. The ends were cut back, 2 bases at V and 2 bases at J, with 8 bases in the middle. Germline V gene lookup returns CDR1 SGHTA and CDR2 FQGNSA. The CDR3 loop is CASSLRRITDTQYF. DNA for the CDR3: TGTGCCAGCAGCTTACGGAGGATCACAGATACGCAGTATTTT. The entire variable domain, with the rest obtained from reference TRBV7-2 and TRBJ2-3, is as follows: GAGVSQSPSNKVTEKGKDVELRCDPISGHTALYWYRQSLGQGLEFLIYFQGNSAPDKSGLPSDRFSAERTGGSVSTLTIQRTQQEDSAVYLCASSLRRITDTQYFGPGTRLTVL.

The rearrangement joins TRBV5-1 to TRBJ2-5, with a possible D match to TRBD1 (6 bases). This CDR3 is built from 15 residues. Germline CDR1 is SGHRS and CDR2 is YFSETQ. The germline V and J ends were trimmed by 7 bases and 5 bases, with 21 bases remaining between them. The DNA for the CDR3 is TGCGCCAGCGCTGGAACAGGGTCATTGGGGGAGACCCAGTACTTC. Encoded protein: CASAGTGSLGETQYF.

This chain connects TRBV29-1 to TRBJ2-3, with a possible D match to TRBD1 (5 bases). The germline V gene has CDR1 SQVTM and CDR2 ANQGSEA. The CDR3 length is 12 residues. With 7 bases removed from V and 4 bases from J, the gap between germline ends came to 12 bases. The CDR3 nucleotides read TGCAGCGCGGCTTCAGGGTCAGATACGCAGTATTTT. Encoded protein: CSAASGSDTQYF.

The V gene is TRBV9, the J gene TRBJ2-6; D not certain. In germline, CDR1 is SGDLS, CDR2 YYNGEE. Trimming stripped 0 bases from V and 0 bases from J, with 4 bases between. The CDR3 loop spans 15 amino acids. DNA for the CDR3: TGTGCCAGCAGCGTAGTCATCTCTGGGGCCAACGTCCTGACTTTC. This encodes CASSVVISGANVLTF. The entire variable domain, with the rest obtained from reference TRBV9 and TRBJ2-6, is as follows: DSGVTQTPKHLITATGQRVTLRCSPRSGDLSVYWYQQSLDQGLQFLIQYYNGEERAKGNILERFSAQQFPDLHSELNLSSLELGDSALYFCASSVVISGANVLTFGAGSRLTVL.

This clone was counted only a few times. The chain joins TRBV11-2 to TRBJ2-1; D not certain. Germline CDR1 reads SGHAT; CDR2 reads FQNNGV. The V gene lost 5 bases and the J gene lost 4 bases, with 12 bases spanning the gap. The CDR3 length is 14 residues. The CDR3 loop is CASSRQSEYNEQFF. CDR3 DNA sequence: TGTGCCAGCAGCCGACAATCAGAGTACAATGAGCAGTTCTTC. Combining the CDR3 with reference TRBV11-2 and TRBJ2-1 gives the whole variable domain EAGVAQSPRYKIIEKRQSVAFWCNPISGHATLYWYQQILGQGPKLLIQFQNNGVVDDSQLPKDRFSAERLKGVDSTLKIQPAKLEDSAVYLCASSRQSEYNEQFFGPGTRLTVL.

This clone has ten or more counts. The chain joins TRBV18 to TRBJ2-2; D unresolved. V dropped 0 bases and J dropped 5 bases, with 10 bases sitting between them. Looked up from germline, CDR1 is KGHSH and CDR2 is LQKENI. The CDR3 has 15 amino acids. The chain's CDR3 is CASSPPSTATGELFF. For the CDR3, the DNA is TGTGCCAGCTCACCACCGTCTACAGCGACCGGGGAGCTGTTTTTT.

J is TRBJ2-7 and V is TRBV9; no clear D. Germline CDR1 reads SGDLS; CDR2 reads YYNGEE. Trimming stripped 1 base from V and 3 bases from J, with 14 bases between. This CDR3 contains 15 residues. The CDR3 reads CASSVNWRPVYEQYF. In DNA, the CDR3 is TGTGCCAGCAGCGTAAATTGGAGACCGGTCTACGAGCAGTACTTC.

The chain carries TRBV19 and TRBJ2-1; D might be TRBD2 (6 bases). Germline V gene data show CDR1 as LNHDA and CDR2 as SQIVND (reference sequence). Trimming cost V 7 bases and J 0 bases, with 10 bases left between them. The CDR3 length is 14 residues. CDR3 sequence reads: CASTTSSSYNEQFF. The CDR3, as DNA: TGTGCCAGTACAACTAGCAGCTCCTACAATGAGCAGTTCTTC.

The rearrangement joins TRBV29-1 to TRBJ1-2, with D perhaps TRBD1 (5 bases). This CDR3 region has 11 residues. Germline-derived CDR1 and CDR2 are SQVTM and ANQGSEA. Trimming shortened V by 8 bases and J by 8 bases, and 15 bases separated the two germline ends. Written as DNA, the CDR3 is TGCAGCCTTCAGGGCCTCGGCGGCTACACCTTC. Translation gives CSLQGLGGYTF.

The DNA of the CDR3 is TGTGCCAGCAGACCCGGACCGTACAATGAGCAGTTCTTC. Residues: CASRPGPYNEQFF. V usage is TRBV28 and J usage is TRBJ2-1; D remains unclear. V dropped 6 bases and J dropped 4 bases, with 10 bases sitting between them. CDR3 length: 13 residues. The germline V gene encodes CDR1 MDHEN and CDR2 SYDVKM.

This clone appeared many times. The rearrangement joins TRBV14 to TRBJ2-1; 11 bases are shared with TRBD1. The CDR3 has 13 amino acids. V was clipped by 4 bases and J by 9 bases; unmatched bases: 2. Germline CDR1 and CDR2: SGHDN and FVKESK. In DNA form, the CDR3 reads TGTGCCAGCAGCCCCGGGACAGGGGGTGAGCAGTTCTTC. The encoded protein is CASSPGTGGEQFF.

This clone was seen a handful of times. CDR3 nucleotide sequence: TGTGCCATCAACCCTCAACAGGGCTCCTATGGCTACACCTTC. Translated, it gives CAINPQQGSYGYTF. The chain employs TRBV10-3 and TRBJ1-2, with a possible D match to TRBD1 (6 bases). Germline CDR1 ENHRY, CDR2 SYGVKD. Trimming removed 7 bases from V and 4 bases from J, with 16 bases in between. The CDR3 has 14 residues.